The 29 T cell receptor beta chains listed next were all sequenced from one sample in a study of T cells in Graves' hyperthyroidism and ophthalmopathy. RNA transcripts gave rise to amplified TCR beta CDR3 regions. A first-round RT-PCR of the TCR CDR3 used the HTBI primer set. Each CDR3 protein is one row after TCRdb ran MiXCR on the multiplex PCR reads. The sample shows about 400,000 distinct CDR3 sequences, 20% to 30% of them seen only once. Input material: blood. Receptor source: a man aged 50-59 years with Graves' hyperthyroidism.

This clonotype turned up a few times. The chain combines TRBV6-1 with TRBJ1-1, with D uncertain. The CDR3 covers 13 residues. V lost 5 bases, J lost 6 bases, and 13 bases lay in between. Looked up from germline, CDR1 is MNHNS and CDR2 is SASEGT. CDR3 nucleotides: TGTGCCAGCAGTACCACCGCAAGTTCTGAAGCTTTCTTT. Protein: CASSTTASSEAFF.

The sample holds many counts of this clonotype. V usage is TRBV6-2 or TRBV6-3 and J usage is TRBJ2-1; D is ambiguous. Germline CDR1 MNHEY, CDR2 SVGEGT. V lost 2 bases to trimming and J lost 5 bases, with 7 bases between them. The CDR3 has 13 residues. CDR3 amino acids: CASSYVLDNEQFF. For the CDR3, the DNA is TGTGCCAGCAGTTACGTACTCGACAATGAGCAGTTCTTC.

This clonotype came up many times. This chain links TRBV3-1 with TRBJ1-1; D unclear. The V gene's germline CDR1 is LGHDT and CDR2 YNNKEL (reference sequence). Trimming shortened V by 3 bases and J by 8 bases, and 7 bases separated the two germline ends. This CDR3 comprises 11 residues. CDR3 DNA sequence: TGTGCCAGCAGCCACACGACAGAAGCTTTCTTT. This sequence encodes CASSHTTEAFF.

This clonotype was observed at least ten times. V usage is TRBV3-1 and J usage is TRBJ2-2; 13 positions agree with TRBD2. This CDR3 has 15 residues. The junction had 6 bases not matched to a gene; V was cut back by 8 bases and J by 6 bases. Germline CDR1 and CDR2: LGHDT and YNNKEL (reference sequence). The CDR3, as DNA: TGTGCCAGCCGAACTAGCGGGAGGGCCGCCGGGGAGCTGTTTTTT. Residues: CASRTSGRAAGELFF.

The chain couples TRBV6-2 or TRBV6-3 to TRBJ1-4, with no clear D. Trimming removed 6 bases at V and 6 bases at J, with 17 bases between. The length of the CDR3 is 15 residues. Germline V gene sequence: CDR1 MNHEY, CDR2 SVGEGT. The CDR3 sequence is CASRAFRTAYEKLFF. CDR3 DNA sequence: TGTGCCAGCAGGGCCTTTAGGACCGCTTATGAAAAACTGTTTTTT.

This clonotype was seen many times. The J gene is TRBJ2-4, the V gene TRBV2; maybe TRBD1 (5 bases). Germline values: CDR1 SNHLY, CDR2 FYNNEI. Trimming took off 0 bases at V and 10 bases at J, with 16 bases between the two ends. The CDR3 has 15 residues. The CDR3 protein is CASSEAGRQARIQYF. The CDR3 DNA reads as TGTGCCAGCAGTGAAGCGGGGCGGCAAGCGAGGATTCAGTACTTC.

The chain carries TRBV20-1 and TRBJ2-7; 7 bases fit TRBD1. The CDR3 spans 13 residues. Germline CDR1 reads DFQATT; CDR2 reads SNEGSKA (reference sequence). The junction had 12 bases not matched to a gene; V was cut back by 5 bases and J by 8 bases. DNA for the CDR3: TGCAGTGCTTTGAGACAGGGTCTGCACAAGCAGTACTTC. Its protein is CSALRQGLHKQYF.

This clonotype was detected ten times or more. The chain combines TRBV27 with TRBJ1-2, with TRBD1 matching 11 bases. The CDR3 extends over 14 amino acids. V was pared by 4 bases and J by 7 bases, with 5 bases of the junction left unmatched. CDR1 is MNHEY and CDR2 is SMNVEV in the germline V gene (reference sequence). Written as DNA, the CDR3 is TGTGCCAGCAGTTCCTCCGGGACAGGGGGTGGCTACACCTTC. Its protein is CASSSSGTGGGYTF.

This clonotype was counted a few times. The rearrangement uses TRBV28 and TRBJ2-5, with a possible D match to TRBD1 (5 bases). Germline V CDR1 and CDR2: MDHEN, SYDVKM. This CDR3 contains 14 residues. V lost 3 bases, J lost 2 bases, and 10 bases lay in between. As DNA, the CDR3 is TGTGCCAGCAGTTTCTTGGACAAACAAGAGACCCAGTACTTC. This gives the protein CASSFLDKQETQYF.

V is TRBV6-1 and J is TRBJ1-5, with D uncertain. Germline assignment: CDR1 MNHNS and CDR2 SASEGT. Trimming pared 1 base from V and 5 bases from J, leaving 6 bases between. The CDR3 consists of 13 residues. The CDR3 reads CASSEVNDQPQHF. The CDR3 DNA reads TGTGCCAGCAGTGAAGTAAACGATCAGCCCCAGCATTTT.

This chain links TRBV27 with TRBJ2-5, with D possibly TRBD2 on 5 matching bases. Trimming removed 8 bases at V and 5 bases at J, with 15 bases between. From germline, CDR1 is MNHEY and CDR2 SMNVEV (reference sequence). CDR3 length: 13 residues. CDR3 bases: TGTGCCAGCTCCGGTCCGGGAAGGGAGACCCAGTACTTC. This codes for CASSGPGRETQYF.

The rearrangement uses TRBV7-9 and TRBJ2-5; 10 nucleotides align to TRBD2. The CDR3 length is 15 residues. CDR1 and CDR2 from the germline V gene are SEHNR and FQNEAQ (reference sequence). Trimming took 6 bases from V and 5 from J; bases not matched to a gene: 9. In DNA form, the CDR3 reads TGTGCCAGCAGTCAAGGTAGCGGGAGGTTCGAGACCCAGTACTTC. Protein: CASSQGSGRFETQYF. Together with reference TRBV7-9 and TRBJ2-5, the CDR3 gives the full variable domain: DTGVSQNPRHKITKRGQNVTFRCDPISEHNRLYWYRQTLGQGPEFLTYFQNEAQLEKSRLLSDRFSAERPKGSFSTLEIQRTEQGDSAMYLCASSQGSGRFETQYFGPGTRLLVL.

This chain connects TRBV12-5 to TRBJ2-1; no reliable D call. Germline V gene data show CDR1 as LGHNT and CDR2 as FRNRAP. The CDR3 length is 14 residues. Trimming left V 5 bases short and J 10 bases short, with 18 bases between. The CDR3 nucleotides are TGTGCTAGTGGTCTTGACACGGTTAGGAAGGAGCAGTTCTTC. Its translation: CASGLDTVRKEQFF.

The chain is built from TRBV7-4 and TRBJ1-2; 8 bases line up with TRBD1. The V gene end was trimmed by 5 bases and the J gene end by 4 bases; junction bases not matched to a gene: 9. This CDR3 has 15 residues. Germline loops: CDR1 SGHVT, CDR2 SQSDAQ. The CDR3 loop reads CASSADRGYVYGYTF. Here the CDR3 DNA reads TGTGCCAGCAGCGCTGACAGGGGCTACGTCTATGGCTACACCTTC.

This chain links TRBV5-1 with TRBJ2-1, with a tentative D call TRBD1 (6 bases). V dropped 2 bases and J dropped 8 bases, with 14 bases sitting between them. Germline assignment: CDR1 SGHRS and CDR2 YFSETQ. The CDR3 loop spans 14 amino acids. The CDR3 here is CASSFRQVADEQFF. CDR3 bases: TGCGCCAGCAGCTTCCGACAGGTGGCGGATGAGCAGTTCTTC.

This clonotype has a count of ten or more. The chain employs TRBV11-2 and TRBJ2-5; D possibly matches TRBD1 or TRBD2 (6 bases each). From germline, CDR1 is SGHAT and CDR2 FQNNGV. The CDR3 covers 15 residues. The germline V and J ends were trimmed by 1 base and 5 bases, with 14 bases remaining between them. In DNA form, the CDR3 reads TGTGCCAGCAGCTTAGCAACGGGGGCATACGAGACCCAGTACTTC. It is translated as CASSLATGAYETQYF.

The table lists this clonotype with many counts. V is TRBV5-1 and J is TRBJ2-1, with 7 positions matching TRBD2. The CDR3 is made up of 15 amino acids. With 5 bases clipped from V and 2 bases from J, the junction kept 7 bases outside the gene matches. Looked up from germline, CDR1 is SGHRS and CDR2 is YFSETQ. CDR3: CASSSAGETYNEQFF. The CDR3 coding sequence is TGCGCCAGCAGTTCTGCGGGGGAAACCTACAATGAGCAGTTCTTC.

This clonotype was observed a few times. The rearrangement joins TRBV7-9 to TRBJ2-5; 8 nucleotides line up with TRBD2. This CDR3 contains 16 residues. V lost 1 base and J lost 5; bases outside the gene matches: 9. Per the germline V gene, CDR1 is SEHNR and CDR2 is FQNEAQ (reference sequence). Here the CDR3 reads CASSLGPRGGLETQYF. The DNA for the CDR3 is TGTGCCAGCAGCTTAGGCCCACGGGGGGGCCTGGAGACCCAGTACTTC.

The gene calls are TRBV6-1 and TRBJ2-1; D is possibly TRBD2 (5 bases). Deletions cut 2 bases from V and 4 bases from J, with 12 bases between. CDR1 and CDR2 from the germline V gene are MNHNS and SASEGT. This CDR3 comprises 15 residues. CDR3 protein: CASSEISDWYNEQFF. CDR3 bases: TGTGCCAGCAGTGAAATCTCGGACTGGTACAATGAGCAGTTCTTC.

J is TRBJ2-3 and V is TRBV5-1, with TRBD2 matching over 10 bases. J gave up 2 bases and V 3 bases, and 3 bases lay outside the gene matches. The germline CDR1 and CDR2 sequences are SGHRS and YFSETQ. The CDR3 sequence is 15 residues long. The CDR3 sequence: CASSSGLADTDTQYF. In nucleotides, the CDR3 is TGCGCCAGCAGCTCCGGACTAGCGGACACAGATACGCAGTATTTT.

The chain employs TRBV27 and TRBJ2-3, with D perhaps being TRBD1 or TRBD2 (5 bases each). Trimming removed 4 bases from V and 0 bases from J, with 11 bases in between. The CDR3 is 15 residues long. The germline CDR1 and CDR2 sequences are MNHEY and SMNVEV (reference sequence). CDR3 loop: CASSSWDGSTDTQYF. CDR3 DNA sequence: TGTGCCAGCAGTTCCTGGGACGGAAGCACAGATACGCAGTATTTT.

V gene TRBV6-1 combines with J gene TRBJ1-3, with D tentatively TRBD1 (6 bases). The CDR3 is 17 amino acids. V lost 2 bases and J 1 base, leaving 15 bases between the germline ends. CDR1 is MNHNS, CDR2 SASEGT, per germline. The CDR3 coding sequence is TGTGCCAGCAGTGAAAAGCTTAGGGGGGCTTCTGGAAACACCATATATTTT. Protein sequence: CASSEKLRGASGNTIYF.

This clonotype was recorded a few times. The chain employs TRBV18 and TRBJ1-2; D uncertain. Germline CDR1 is KGHSH and CDR2 is LQKENI. With 3 bases removed from V and 8 bases from J, the gap between germline ends came to 7 bases. This CDR3 comprises 11 residues. The CDR3 loop is CASSPTEGYTF. CDR3 DNA: TGTGCCAGCTCACCGACGGAGGGCTACACCTTC.

The sample holds a few counts of this clonotype. V usage is TRBV9 and J usage is TRBJ2-3; D is undetermined. The V gene's germline CDR1 is SGDLS and CDR2 YYNGEE. The CDR3 runs 12 residues. Trimming pared 0 bases from V and 5 bases from J, leaving 4 bases between. The CDR3 loop is CASSVDLDTQYF. Written as DNA, the CDR3 is TGTGCCAGCAGCGTAGATTTAGATACGCAGTATTTT.

Ten or more counts support this clonotype. The genes are TRBV20-1 and TRBJ2-7; TRBD2 matches 9 bases. Germline CDR1 is DFQATT and CDR2 is SNEGSKA (reference sequence). CDR3 length: 13 amino acids. The CDR3 loop reads CSTPGAGGREQYF. The CDR3 region has the DNA TGCAGCACCCCCGGGGCGGGAGGGCGCGAGCAGTACTTC.

This clonotype was detected ten times or more. J is TRBJ2-7 and V is TRBV6-6, with 7 bases matching TRBD1. CDR1 is MNHNY and CDR2 is SVGAGI in the germline V gene (reference sequence). The CDR3 has 12 amino acids. The trim removed 2 bases at V and 6 bases at J, leaving 1 base unmatched. The CDR3 loop reads CASSYTGVEQYF. DNA for the CDR3: TGTGCCAGCAGTTACACAGGGGTCGAGCAGTACTTC.

This clonotype was seen at least ten times. The rearrangement uses TRBV11-3 and TRBJ2-3; TRBD2 matches 10 bases. The CDR3 totals 14 residues. Germline-derived CDR1 and CDR2 are SGHNT and YENEEA. The junction had 2 bases not matched to a gene; V was cut back by 5 bases and J by 3 bases. The CDR3 protein is CASSQTSGTDTQYF. CDR3 bases: TGTGCCAGCAGCCAGACTAGCGGGACAGATACGCAGTATTTT.

This clonotype has at least ten counts. The rearrangement uses TRBV3-1 and TRBJ2-3; D may be TRBD2 (5 bases). From germline, CDR1 is LGHDT and CDR2 YNNKEL (reference sequence). V was pared by 3 bases and J by 0 bases, with 7 bases between. CDR3 length: 14 amino acids. The CDR3 sequence: CASSHTGSTDTQYF. The CDR3 DNA reads as TGTGCCAGCAGCCATACGGGAAGCACAGATACGCAGTATTTT.

This clonotype appeared a few times. The rearrangement links TRBV24-1 to TRBJ2-5; tentative D call: TRBD1 (6 bases). The V end was cut by 4 bases, the J end by 2 bases, with 16 bases between. This CDR3 spans 16 amino acids. Germline loops: CDR1 KGHDR, CDR2 SFDVKD. CDR3 in DNA: TGTGCCACCAGTGAGCTTGGGGGCGCGGAACAAGAGACCCAGTACTTC. Protein sequence: CATSELGGAEQETQYF.